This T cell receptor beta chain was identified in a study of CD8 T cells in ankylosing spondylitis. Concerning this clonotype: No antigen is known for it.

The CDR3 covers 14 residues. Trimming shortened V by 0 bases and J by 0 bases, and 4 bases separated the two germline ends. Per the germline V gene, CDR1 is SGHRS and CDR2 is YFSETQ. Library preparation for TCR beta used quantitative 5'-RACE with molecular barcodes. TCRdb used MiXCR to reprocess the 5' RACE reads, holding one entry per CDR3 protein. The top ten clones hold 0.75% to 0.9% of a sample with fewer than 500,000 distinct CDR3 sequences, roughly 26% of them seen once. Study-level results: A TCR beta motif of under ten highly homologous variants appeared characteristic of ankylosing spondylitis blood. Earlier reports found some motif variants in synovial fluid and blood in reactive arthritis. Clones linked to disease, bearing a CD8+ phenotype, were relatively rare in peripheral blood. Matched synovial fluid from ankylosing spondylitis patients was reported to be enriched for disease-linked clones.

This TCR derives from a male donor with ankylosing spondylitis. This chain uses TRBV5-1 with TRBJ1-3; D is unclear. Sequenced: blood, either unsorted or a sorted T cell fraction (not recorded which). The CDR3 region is CASSLGNSGNTIYF. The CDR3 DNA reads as TGCGCCAGCAGCTTGGGCAACTCTGGAAACACCATATATTTT.